Listed here are 23 T cell receptor beta chains from one sample, sequenced in a study of blood T cell repertoires in COVID-19. Here immunoSEQ multiplex PCR was the method, and the copy in TCRdb shows in-frame clones only, minus some. The table includes approximately 38,000 clones, 75% to 90% detected once. The material sequenced was peripheral blood. These receptors all stem from a man aged 25 to 40 with active or convalescent COVID-19.

This chain uses TRBV5-1 with TRBJ1-1, with 7 bases matching TRBD1. CDR1 SGHRS and CDR2 YFSETQ come from the germline V gene. CDR3 size: 14 residues. Trimming cost V 4 bases and J 3 bases; bases outside gene matches: 6. CDR3 DNA: TGCGCCAGCAGCGAGGGACAGCTGTACACTGAAGCTTTCTTT. Amino acid sequence: CASSEGQLYTEAFF. Looking up the rest from reference TRBV5-1 and TRBJ1-1 gives the full variable domain: KAGVTQTPRYLIKTRGQQVTLSCSPISGHRSVSWYQQTPGQGLQFLFEYFSETQRNKGNFPGRFSGRQFSNSRSEMNVSTLELGDSALYLCASSEGQLYTEAFFGQGTRLTVV.

In nucleotides, the CDR3 is TGTGCCAGCAGCTTAGCCGGCCTAGCGGGCCCATCCACAGATACGCAGTATTTT. Its translation is CASSLAGLAGPSTDTQYF. The rearrangement joins TRBV7-2 to TRBJ2-3; 8 nucleotides match TRBD2. After removal of 0 bases from V and 2 bases from J, the junction contained 10 bases not matched to a gene. CDR3 size: 18 residues. CDR1 is SGHTA and CDR2 is FQGNSA in the germline V gene.

The V gene is TRBV2, the J gene TRBJ2-2, with TRBD1 matching over 7 bases. The V gene's germline CDR1 is SNHLY and CDR2 FYNNEI. This CDR3 has 14 residues. J was trimmed by 5 bases and V by 7 bases; bases with no gene match: 7. The CDR3, as DNA: TGTGCCAGCATGAAGGGGGCGCTTACCGGGGAGCTGTTTTTT. Translated: CASMKGALTGELFF. Combining the CDR3 with reference TRBV2 and TRBJ2-2 gives the whole variable domain EPEVTQTPSHQVTQMGQEVILRCVPISNHLYFYWYRQILGQKVEFLVSFYNNEISEKSEIFDDQFSVERPDGSNFTLKIRSTKLEDSAMYFCASMKGALTGELFFGEGSRLTVL.

The chain links TRBV18 to TRBJ2-7, with D possibly TRBD1 on 5 matching bases. The CDR3 totals 13 residues. Germline-derived CDR1 and CDR2 are KGHSH and LQKENI. V dropped 6 bases and J dropped 4 bases, with 13 bases sitting between them. For the CDR3, the DNA is TGTGCCAGCTCCACCGGAGACAGATACGAGCAGTACTTC. This gives the protein CASSTGDRYEQYF.

CDR3 DNA sequence: TGTGCCTGGAGCTCGACATACGAGCAGTTCTTC. It translates to CAWSSTYEQFF. The chain has TRBV30 and TRBJ2-1, with D unclear. Between the trimmed V and J ends, which lost 3 bases and 10 bases, there was a span of 10 bases. Germline V CDR1 and CDR2: GTSNPN, SVGIG (reference sequence). The CDR3 has 11 amino acids.

V gene TRBV11-2 combines with J gene TRBJ1-5; the D gene is possibly TRBD1 (6 bases). V lost 4 bases and J lost 1, with 8 bases in between. This CDR3 has 14 amino acids. Germline CDR1 reads SGHAT; CDR2 reads FQNNGV. In DNA form, the CDR3 reads TGTGCCAGCAGCTCCGGACAGAGCAATCAGCCCCAGCATTTT. It codes for CASSSGQSNQPQHF.

This clone was picked up one time. This rearrangement joins TRBV5-6 to TRBJ1-3; perhaps TRBD1 as D (6 bases). Between the trimmed V and J ends, which lost 6 bases and 0 bases, there was a span of 10 bases. CDR1 SGHDT and CDR2 YYEEEE come from the germline V gene. The CDR3 totals 14 residues. DNA for the CDR3: TGTGCCAGCATCCGAGGGGGCTCTGGAAACACCATATATTTT. Translation gives CASIRGGSGNTIYF.

V and J are TRBV5-6 and TRBJ1-2; D is unresolved. There are 14 residues in the CDR3. Deletions cut 0 bases from V and 0 bases from J, with 6 bases between. Looked up from germline, CDR1 is SGHDT and CDR2 is YYEEEE. The CDR3 loop is CASSLARSNYGYTF. DNA of the CDR3: TGTGCCAGCAGCTTGGCCAGGTCTAACTATGGCTACACCTTC.

The V and J genes are TRBV2 and TRBJ1-1; D possibly corresponds to TRBD1 (5 bases). The CDR3 runs 13 residues. Germline values: CDR1 SNHLY, CDR2 FYNNEI. V was trimmed by 1 base and J by 5 bases, leaving 8 bases between them. For the CDR3, the DNA is TGTGCCAGCAGTGAAGGGGGCAGAACTGAAGCTTTCTTT. Its translation is CASSEGGRTEAFF.

The rearrangement links TRBV2 to TRBJ1-3; 9 positions match TRBD1. Germline V gene data show CDR1 as SNHLY and CDR2 as FYNNEI. The CDR3 totals 14 residues. J lost 0 bases, V lost 11 bases, and 5 bases had no gene match. CDR3 bases: TGTGCCGTGGGACAGGGCGTCTCTGGAAACACCATATATTTT. It codes for CAVGQGVSGNTIYF. The variable domain in full, completed from reference TRBV2 and TRBJ1-3, reads EPEVTQTPSHQVTQMGQEVILRCVPISNHLYFYWYRQILGQKVEFLVSFYNNEISEKSEIFDDQFSVERPDGSNFTLKIRSTKLEDSAMYFCAVGQGVSGNTIYFGEGSWLTVV.

This chain joins TRBV19 and TRBJ2-5, with 8 bases that match TRBD2. V trimming: 6 bases; J trimming: 1 base; junction bases outside the gene matches: 7. This CDR3 has 15 amino acids. The germline CDR1 and CDR2 sequences are LNHDA and SQIVND (reference sequence). The CDR3 loop is CASRETSVSQETQYF. The CDR3 nucleotides read TGTGCCAGTAGGGAGACTAGCGTTTCCCAAGAGACCCAGTACTTC.

The sample holds a few counts of this clone. This chain uses TRBV20-1 with TRBJ2-5; D ambiguous. Germline loops: CDR1 DFQATT, CDR2 SNEGSKA (reference sequence). Deletions cut 5 bases from V and 5 bases from J, with 9 bases between. The CDR3 length is 11 residues. Here the CDR3 reads CSAGPGETQYF. DNA for the CDR3: TGCAGTGCTGGGCCTGGGGAGACCCAGTACTTC.

In nucleotides, the CDR3 is TGCGCCGGAGGGGACGAGCAGTACTTC. Its protein is CAGGDEQYF. The V gene is TRBV23-1, the J gene TRBJ2-7; D might be TRBD2 (6 bases). TRBV23-1 is an ORF; its function is uncertain. Deletions cut 11 bases from V and 5 bases from J, with 7 bases between. The CDR3 is 9 amino acids.

To note about this clone: This sample also contains other DNA sequences that code for the same CDR3. The chain is built from TRBV7-2 and TRBJ1-2, with TRBD1 identical over 7 bases. The CDR3 extends over 14 amino acids. Looked up from germline, CDR1 is SGHTA and CDR2 is FQGNSA. The V segment lost 3 bases and the J segment 7 bases; nucleotides outside the gene matches: 8. In DNA form, the CDR3 reads TGTGCCAGCAGCTTTTCGACAGGGTCTTTTGGCTACACCTTC. Its protein is CASSFSTGSFGYTF.

The genes are TRBV4-1 and TRBJ1-1, with D possibly matching TRBD1 (5 bases). From germline, CDR1 is MGHRA and CDR2 YSYEKL. Trimming removed 4 bases from V and 1 base from J, with 19 bases in between. The CDR3 totals 17 residues. Written as DNA, the CDR3 is TGCGCCAGCAGCCCCAGGGCGGGAACTATAACGAACACTGAAGCTTTCTTT. Amino acid sequence: CASSPRAGTITNTEAFF.

The gene calls are TRBV4-2 and TRBJ1-5; tentatively, D is TRBD1 (6 bases). The germline gives CDR1 LGHNA, CDR2 YNFKEQ. This CDR3 has 16 amino acids. With 0 bases removed from V and 2 bases from J, the gap between germline ends came to 11 bases. The CDR3 here is CASSQEKGDRNQPQHF. Written as DNA, the CDR3 is TGTGCCAGCAGCCAAGAAAAGGGGGATCGCAATCAGCCCCAGCATTTT.

This clone was found once. The rearrangement links TRBV5-5 to TRBJ2-2; D not certain. The CDR3 covers 15 residues. The germline V gene encodes CDR1 SGHKS and CDR2 YYEKEE (reference sequence). V shed 4 bases and J shed 0 bases, with 10 bases lying between them. CDR3 sequence (DNA): TGTGCCAGCAGCGAAAGCCTTTCGAACACCGGGGAGCTGTTTTTT. This encodes CASSESLSNTGELFF.

This clone appeared a single time. The J gene is TRBJ2-5, the V gene TRBV18, with D possibly being TRBD1 (7 bases). There are 15 residues in the CDR3. With 5 bases removed from V and 2 bases from J, the gap between germline ends came to 15 bases. Per the germline V gene, CDR1 is KGHSH and CDR2 is LQKENI. CDR3 nucleotides: TGTGCCAGCTCAACCACCAGGGGGGAACAAGAGACCCAGTACTTC. Translation: CASSTTRGEQETQYF.

This chain uses TRBV9 with TRBJ1-6, with a possible D match to TRBD1 (5 bases). Per germline, CDR1 SGDLS and CDR2 YYNGEE. The V and J ends lost 0 bases and 10 bases respectively, with 5 bases between them. The CDR3 contains 12 residues. The CDR3 bases are TGTGCCAGCAGCGTAGCAGGGTCACCCCTCCACTTT. Translating gives CASSVAGSPLHF.

The rearrangement joins TRBV4-1 to TRBJ2-5, with 11 nucleotides matching TRBD2. CDR1 MGHRA and CDR2 YSYEKL come from the germline V gene. The CDR3 consists of 16 residues. V was pared by 4 bases and J by 5 bases, with 9 bases of the junction left unmatched. The DNA for the CDR3 is TGCGCCAGCAGCCTCATGGGACTAGCGGATTCTGAGACCCAGTACTTC. It yields the protein CASSLMGLADSETQYF.

This chain joins TRBV7-3 and TRBJ2-1, with 11 bases that match TRBD1. Germline V lookup: CDR1 SGHTA, CDR2 FQGTGA. This CDR3 spans 15 amino acids. Trimming took 4 bases from V and 6 from J; bases not matched to a gene: 5. The CDR3 DNA is TGTGCCAGCAGCTCCCAGGGGACAGGGGGCAATGAGCAGTTCTTC. Its translation is CASSSQGTGGNEQFF.

The chain couples TRBV6-5 to TRBJ2-5; D may be TRBD2 (5 bases). Trimming left V 4 bases short and J 9 bases short, with 24 bases between. This CDR3 is built from 16 residues. In germline, CDR1 is MNHEY, CDR2 SVGAGI. This CDR3 reads CASSSTIGTGKNAQYF. The CDR3 DNA reads as TGTGCCAGCAGTTCCACTATCGGCACGGGGAAGAATGCCCAGTACTTC.

This chain links TRBV11-2 with TRBJ1-5, with 9 bases aligning to TRBD1. The CDR3 consists of 17 residues. In germline, CDR1 is SGHAT, CDR2 FQNNGV. V was clipped by 1 base and J by 4 bases; unmatched bases: 8. CDR3 residues: CASSLGGGQGGNQPQHF. In DNA form, the CDR3 reads TGTGCCAGCAGCTTAGGAGGGGGACAGGGTGGGAATCAGCCCCAGCATTTT. The complete variable domain, with remaining parts taken from reference TRBV11-2 and TRBJ1-5, reads EAGVAQSPRYKIIEKRQSVAFWCNPISGHATLYWYQQILGQGPKLLIQFQNNGVVDDSQLPKDRFSAERLKGVDSTLKIQPAKLEDSAVYLCASSLGGGQGGNQPQHFGDGTRLSIL.